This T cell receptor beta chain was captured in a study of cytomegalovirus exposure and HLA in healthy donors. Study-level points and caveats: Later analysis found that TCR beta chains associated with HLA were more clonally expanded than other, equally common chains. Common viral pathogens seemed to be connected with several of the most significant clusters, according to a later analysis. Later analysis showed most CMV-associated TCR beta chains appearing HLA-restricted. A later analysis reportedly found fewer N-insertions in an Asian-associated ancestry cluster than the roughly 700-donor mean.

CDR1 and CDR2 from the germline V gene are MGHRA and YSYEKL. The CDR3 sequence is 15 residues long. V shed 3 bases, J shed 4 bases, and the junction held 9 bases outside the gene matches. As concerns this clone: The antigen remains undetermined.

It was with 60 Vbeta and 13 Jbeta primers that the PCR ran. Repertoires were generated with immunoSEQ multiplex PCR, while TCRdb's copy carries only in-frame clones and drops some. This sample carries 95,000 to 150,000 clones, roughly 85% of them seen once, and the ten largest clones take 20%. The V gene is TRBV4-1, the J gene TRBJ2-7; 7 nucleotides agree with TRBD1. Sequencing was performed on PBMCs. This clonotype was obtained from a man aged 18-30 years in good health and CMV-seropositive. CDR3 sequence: CASSHPTGEQYEQYF. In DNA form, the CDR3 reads TGCGCCAGCAGCCATCCTACAGGGGAACAATACGAGCAGTACTTC.